Below are 15 T cell receptor beta chains sequenced from a single sample in a study of blood T cell repertoires in COVID-19. Some clones are missing from TCRdb's copy, which holds only in-frame ones; the method was immunoSEQ multiplex PCR. The sample lists 300,000 to 450,000 clones, more than 75% occurring once. Material: PBMCs or T cells enriched from blood (not recorded which). The receptors derive from a man aged 35 to 55 in a cohort exposed to, infected with or recovered from COVID-19 (not recorded which).

The chain recombines TRBV6-5 with TRBJ2-7; TRBD1 agrees at 9 bases. The CDR3 covers 16 residues. The junction had 6 bases not matched to a gene; V was cut back by 0 bases and J by 3 bases. Germline loops: CDR1 MNHEY, CDR2 SVGAGI. This CDR3 is CASSYSRTGDFYEQYF. DNA of the CDR3: TGTGCCAGCAGTTACTCACGGACAGGGGACTTCTACGAGCAGTACTTC.

CDR3 in DNA: TGCGCCAGCACCACAGGGTCTCGCACCGGGGAGCTGTTTTTT. This encodes CASTTGSRTGELFF. The chain links TRBV4-1 to TRBJ2-2, with D possibly matching TRBD1 (6 bases). Germline V gene data show CDR1 as MGHRA and CDR2 as YSYEKL. The CDR3 loop spans 14 amino acids. V lost 7 bases, J lost 4 bases, and 13 bases lay in between.

This sequence joins TRBV7-9 and TRBJ2-7, with 10 nucleotides matching TRBD1. The CDR3 consists of 15 residues. Germline V gene sequence: CDR1 SEHNR, CDR2 FQNEAQ (reference sequence). V dropped 4 bases and J dropped 7; count of bases not matched to a gene: 10. The CDR3 DNA follows: TGTGCCAGCAGCTCCCGGTCCGACAGGGGGCTTGAGCAGTACTTC. Its protein product is CASSSRSDRGLEQYF.

The chain recombines TRBV6-5 with TRBJ1-1; TRBD1 matches at 9 bases. Germline CDR1 reads MNHEY; CDR2 reads SVGAGI. The CDR3 has 14 residues. The V gene end was trimmed by 7 bases and the J gene end by 5 bases; junction bases not matched to a gene: 8. As DNA, the CDR3 is TGTGCCAGCAAATACCAGACAGGGGGAACTGAAGCTTTCTTT. Its translation: CASKYQTGGTEAFF.

The V call is TRBV6-2 or TRBV6-3, the J call TRBJ2-6; 8 bases fit TRBD2. CDR1 and CDR2 (germline): MNHEY, SVGEGT. With V trimmed by 2 bases and J by 4 bases, 4 bases remained unmatched. This CDR3 is built from 16 residues. CDR3 DNA: TGTGCCAGCAGTTACCTGAGCGGGAGCGGGGCCAACGTCCTGACTTTC. It codes for CASSYLSGSGANVLTF.

This clone was recorded only once. The rearrangement uses TRBV7-8 and TRBJ2-7, with 11 positions matching TRBD1. Germline values: CDR1 SGHVS, CDR2 FQNEAQ. The junction had 10 bases not matched to a gene; V was cut back by 5 bases and J by 4 bases. CDR3 length: 16 amino acids. In DNA, the CDR3 is TGTGCCAGCAGCCTCCCCGGGACAGGGGGTTCTTACGAGCAGTACTTC. Its protein is CASSLPGTGGSYEQYF. The complete variable domain, with remaining parts taken from reference TRBV7-8 and TRBJ2-7, reads GAGVSQSPRYKVAKRGQDVALRCDPISGHVSLFWYQQALGQGPEFLTYFQNEAQLDKSGLPSDRFFAERPEGSVSTLKIQRTQQEDSAVYLCASSLPGTGGSYEQYFGPGTRLTVT.

This chain connects TRBV6-5 to TRBJ1-2; the D gene is possibly TRBD1 (5 bases). The V gene's germline CDR1 is MNHEY and CDR2 SVGAGI. This CDR3 is 13 amino acids long. Trimming pared 6 bases from V and 7 bases from J, leaving 15 bases between. The CDR3 spells CASSWGLEGGYTF. CDR3 nucleotide sequence: TGTGCCAGCAGCTGGGGACTCGAAGGTGGCTACACCTTC.

This clone was seen more than once but under ten times. V is TRBV18 and J is TRBJ2-1; D possibly corresponds to TRBD2 (5 bases). Germline V CDR1 and CDR2: KGHSH, LQKENI. Trimming took 1 base from V and 12 from J, leaving 16 bases between them. There are 14 residues in the CDR3. As DNA, the CDR3 is TGTGCCAGCTCACCACTAAAAGGGTCCGGAGGGCAGTTCTTC. Encoded protein: CASSPLKGSGGQFF.

The chain is built from TRBV7-9 and TRBJ1-1, with 7 bases that match TRBD1. CDR3 length: 14 residues. CDR1 SEHNR and CDR2 FQNEAQ come from the germline V gene (reference sequence). J lost 1 base, V lost 5 bases, and 4 bases had no gene match. CDR3 amino acids: CASSQQGTNTEAFF. CDR3 bases: TGTGCCAGCAGCCAACAGGGGACGAACACTGAAGCTTTCTTT.

This rearrangement joins TRBV18 to TRBJ1-2, with 9 bases lining up with TRBD1. CDR1 and CDR2 (germline): KGHSH, LQKENI. This CDR3 is built from 15 residues. The trim removed 6 bases at V and 8 bases at J, leaving 13 bases unmatched. In DNA, the CDR3 is TGTGCCAGCTCTCGTCCCGGGACAGGGATCAACGGCTACACCTTC. This translates into CASSRPGTGINGYTF.

The CDR3 reads CASRATGGNGELFF. The CDR3 bases are TGCGCCAGCAGAGCGACAGGGGGAAACGGGGAGCTGTTTTTT. The J gene is TRBJ2-2, the V gene TRBV5-1; 9 bases match TRBD1. Germline V gene sequence: CDR1 SGHRS, CDR2 YFSETQ. With V trimmed by 5 bases and J by 7 bases, 6 bases remained unmatched. The CDR3 spans 14 residues.

The CDR3 sequence is CASRMTSGSDEQFF. The CDR3, as DNA: TGCGCCAGCAGGATGACTAGCGGGAGCGATGAGCAGTTCTTC. The chain links TRBV5-1 to TRBJ2-1, with TRBD2 matching over 12 bases. V was clipped by 5 bases and J by 8 bases; unmatched bases: 5. Germline lookup yields CDR1 SGHRS and CDR2 YFSETQ. The CDR3 contains 14 residues.

The V gene is TRBV7-9, the J gene TRBJ2-1; 13 positions agree with TRBD2. J lost 4 bases, V lost 4 bases, and 4 bases had no gene match. The length of the CDR3 is 16 residues. Looked up from germline, CDR1 is SEHNR and CDR2 is FQNEAQ (reference sequence). As DNA, the CDR3 is TGTGCCAGCAGCTATGGGACTAGCGGGAAATACAATGAGCAGTTCTTC. Translating gives CASSYGTSGKYNEQFF.

The chain employs TRBV15 and TRBJ1-1; D remains ambiguous. The germline V and J ends were trimmed by 0 bases and 2 bases, with 7 bases remaining between them. This CDR3 spans 14 amino acids. Per the germline V gene, CDR1 is LNHNV and CDR2 is YYDKDF (reference sequence). DNA of the CDR3: TGTGCCACCAGCAGAGACGGGTTAAACACTGAAGCTTTCTTT. Translation: CATSRDGLNTEAFF.

This chain joins TRBV5-1 and TRBJ2-5; D possibly corresponds to TRBD1 (6 bases). Germline V CDR1 and CDR2: SGHRS, YFSETQ. V lost 1 base, J lost 1 base, and 14 bases lay in between. This CDR3 has 16 amino acids. The CDR3, as DNA: TGCGCCAGCAGCTTGTCCTTGGCACAGGGCCAAGAGACCCAGTACTTC. This gives the protein CASSLSLAQGQETQYF. Full variable domain (remainder filled in from reference TRBV5-1 and TRBJ2-5): KAGVTQTPRYLIKTRGQQVTLSCSPISGHRSVSWYQQTPGQGLQFLFEYFSETQRNKGNFPGRFSGRQFSNSRSEMNVSTLELGDSALYLCASSLSLAQGQETQYFGPGTRLLVL.